These 21 T cell receptor beta chains share one sample of origin, sequenced in a study of blood T cell repertoires in COVID-19. Here immunoSEQ multiplex PCR was the method, and the copy in TCRdb shows in-frame clones only, minus some. The sample contains roughly 250,000 clones, about nine tenths of which appear only once. Sequenced: peripheral blood. The receptor source for this set is a woman aged 25 to 39 with COVID-19, enrolled during active disease.

This clone was seen many times. The V and J genes are TRBV29-1 and TRBJ1-4; D unclear. Germline CDR1 is SQVTM and CDR2 is ANQGSEA. CDR3 size: 13 residues. Trimming stripped 6 bases from V and 8 bases from J, with 16 bases between. CDR3 coding DNA: TGCAGCGTGGACCCGGAGGGCAACGAAAAACTGTTTTTT. Its translation: CSVDPEGNEKLFF.

This chain connects TRBV12-3 or TRBV12-4 to TRBJ2-7, with unresolved D. Trimming cost V 6 bases and J 4 bases, with 13 bases left between them. The CDR3 has 13 residues. This CDR3 is CASSSGFYYEQYF. The CDR3 coding sequence is TGTGCCAGCAGCTCCGGGTTTTATTACGAGCAGTACTTC.

The chain employs TRBV7-9 and TRBJ1-1, with D hard to call. The V gene's germline CDR1 is SEHNR and CDR2 FQNEAQ (reference sequence). CDR3 length equals 15 residues. Trimming pared 3 bases from V and 7 bases from J, leaving 18 bases between. The CDR3 reads CASSLAAGLGSEAFF. For the CDR3, the DNA is TGTGCCAGCAGCTTGGCGGCAGGCCTAGGGAGTGAAGCTTTCTTT.

The rearrangement uses TRBV5-6 and TRBJ1-5; D not certain. Germline lookup yields CDR1 SGHDT and CDR2 YYEEEE. The CDR3 has 14 residues. The V end lost 0 bases, the J end lost 4 bases, and 8 bases lay between the germline ends. The CDR3, as DNA: TGTGCCAGCAGCTTGGGCAGAAATAATCAGCCCCAGCATTTT. Its translation is CASSLGRNNQPQHF.

The chain links TRBV6-2 or TRBV6-3 to TRBJ2-1, with TRBD1 as a possible D gene (6 bases). The CDR3 runs to 14 residues. The germline CDR1 and CDR2 sequences are MNHEY and SVGEGT. V lost 4 bases, J lost 14 bases, and 21 bases lay in between. The CDR3 reads CASSSSGTTPNEFF. The CDR3 bases are TGTGCCAGCAGTTCCTCCGGGACAACCCCCAATGAGTTCTTC.

The chain carries TRBV3-1 (or the pseudogene TRBV3-2) and TRBJ1-2, with 12 bases matching TRBD1. With V trimmed by 4 bases and J by 8 bases, 2 bases remained unmatched. The CDR3 sequence is 13 residues long. CDR1 and CDR2 (germline): LGHDT, YNNKEL (reference sequence). CDR3 DNA sequence: TGTGCCAGCAGCCGGGACAGGGGGCAAGGCTACACCTTC. The encoded protein is CASSRDRGQGYTF.

A few counts support this clone. The chain couples TRBV7-6 to TRBJ2-1, with 8 nucleotides matching TRBD2. V shed 3 bases, J shed 9 bases, and the junction held 4 bases outside the gene matches. The V gene's germline CDR1 is SGHVS and CDR2 FNYEAQ. This CDR3 has 13 amino acids. CDR3 sequence (DNA): TGTGCCAGCAGCTTCGGACTAGCTCGTGAGCAGTTCTTC. Its translation is CASSFGLAREQFF. Using reference TRBV7-6 and TRBJ2-1 for the parts outside the CDR3, the full variable domain is GAGVSQSPRYKVTKRGQDVALRCDPISGHVSLYWYRQALGQGPEFLTYFNYEAQQDKSGLPNDRFSAERPEGSISTLTIQRTEQRDSAMYRCASSFGLAREQFFGPGTRLTVL.

The chain couples TRBV12-3 or TRBV12-4 to TRBJ2-4; D ambiguous. The ends were cut back, 4 bases at V and 11 bases at J, with 15 bases in the middle. This CDR3 region has 13 residues. CDR3 sequence reads: CASSSGVLRVQYF. CDR3 nucleotide sequence: TGTGCCAGCAGTTCTGGAGTTCTACGCGTTCAGTACTTC.

The chain links TRBV7-2 to TRBJ2-7; D uncertain. This CDR3 contains 16 residues. From germline, CDR1 is SGHTA and CDR2 FQGNSA. Trimming removed 4 bases from V and 4 bases from J, with 20 bases in between. The CDR3 spells CASSSPPEHNRYEQYF. As DNA, the CDR3 is TGTGCCAGCAGCTCGCCCCCCGAACATAACAGATACGAGCAGTACTTC.

This rearrangement joins TRBV6-1 to TRBJ1-1, with 7 bases matching TRBD1. This CDR3 is built from 14 residues. Looked up from germline, CDR1 is MNHNS and CDR2 is SASEGT. Losses at the gene ends were 2 bases for V and 10 bases for J; bases not matched to a gene: 10. CDR3 sequence: CASSERGHWTGAFF. The CDR3 nucleotides are TGTGCCAGCAGTGAAAGGGGGCATTGGACGGGAGCTTTCTTT.

The chain is built from TRBV28 and TRBJ1-2, with a tentative D call TRBD1 (5 bases). Germline CDR1 reads MDHEN; CDR2 reads SYDVKM. This CDR3 comprises 10 residues. The CDR3 protein is CGTGAHGYTF. Written as DNA, the CDR3 is TGTGGCACTGGGGCCCATGGCTACACCTTC.

The chain has TRBV7-9 and TRBJ1-1, with D uncertain. The CDR3 is made up of 12 amino acids. V lost 2 bases and J 4 bases, leaving 5 bases between the germline ends. Germline CDR1 SEHNR, CDR2 FQNEAQ (reference sequence). The CDR3 protein is CASSLYGTEAFF. CDR3 sequence (DNA): TGTGCCAGCAGCTTATACGGCACTGAAGCTTTCTTT.

The chain joins TRBV27 to TRBJ2-1; 8 bases are a match to TRBD2. This CDR3 region has 13 residues. Germline lookup yields CDR1 MNHEY and CDR2 SMNVEV (reference sequence). V lost 5 bases and J lost 9; bases outside the gene matches: 6. The CDR3, as DNA: TGTGCCAGCAGTCCAGCGGGGGCCGTTGAGCAGTTCTTC. Translating it yields CASSPAGAVEQFF.

V is TRBV28 and J is TRBJ1-2; tentatively, D is TRBD1 (5 bases). Germline lookup yields CDR1 MDHEN and CDR2 SYDVKM. The CDR3 sequence is 16 residues long. Trimming stripped 6 bases from V and 2 bases from J, with 19 bases between. The DNA of the CDR3 is TGTGCCAGCAGCTTCAATCCCGGGACTGGCAACTATGGCTACACCTTC. It is translated as CASSFNPGTGNYGYTF.

This sequence joins TRBV21-1 and TRBJ2-2; TRBD1 is the table's D call and was not checked against the DNA. TRBV21-1 is given as a pseudogene. This CDR3 contains 16 residues. The DNA for the CDR3 is TGTGCCAGCAGCAAAGCTCCAGGGAAGGGTCCCGGGGAGCTGTTTTTT. This gives the protein CASSKAPGKGPGELFF.

This clone was seen a few times. This chain joins TRBV27 and TRBJ1-4; TRBD1 might be the D (5 bases). V was shortened by 3 bases and J by 8 bases, with 19 bases between the two germline ends. This CDR3 spans 16 amino acids. The V gene's germline CDR1 is MNHEY and CDR2 SMNVEV (reference sequence). CDR3 bases: TGTGCCAGCAGTTTCTCCTCGACAGTTTTTCTGGAAAAACTGTTTTTT. Amino acid sequence: CASSFSSTVFLEKLFF.

In its sample, this clone was seen once. This chain uses TRBV19 with TRBJ2-4; D call uncertain. The ends were cut back, 2 bases at V and 6 bases at J, with 5 bases in the middle. The CDR3 spans 12 residues. In germline, CDR1 is LNHDA, CDR2 SQIVND (reference sequence). For the CDR3, the DNA is TGTGCCAGTAGTATACCGGGAAACATTCAGTACTTC. It codes for CASSIPGNIQYF. Supplemented by reference TRBV19 and TRBJ2-4, the full variable domain reads DGGITQSPKYLFRKEGQNVTLSCEQNLNHDAMYWYRQDPGQGLRLIYYSQIVNDFQKGDIAEGYSVSREKKESFPLTVTSAQKNPTAFYLCASSIPGNIQYFGAGTRLSVL.

This clone was detected a few times. This chain links TRBV7-9 with TRBJ2-3; weak D call: TRBD2 (6 bases). With 3 bases removed from V and 8 bases from J, the gap between germline ends came to 15 bases. Germline V CDR1 and CDR2: SEHNR, FQNEAQ (reference sequence). The CDR3 sequence is 14 residues long. CDR3 sequence (DNA): TGTGCCAGCAGCTTCGAGGGGAGGATAGGTACGCAGTATTTT. Its translation is CASSFEGRIGTQYF.

CDR3 coding DNA: TGCGCCAGCAGCTCAACCGGGAGGACAGGGTTTGGTGATGGCTACACCTTC. It specifies CASSSTGRTGFGDGYTF. The V call is TRBV5-1, the J call TRBJ1-2; 8 bases align to TRBD1. Looked up from germline, CDR1 is SGHRS and CDR2 is YFSETQ. V lost 3 bases to trimming and J lost 6 bases; unmatched junction nucleotides: 16. The CDR3 loop spans 17 amino acids. The complete variable domain, with remaining parts taken from reference TRBV5-1 and TRBJ1-2, reads KAGVTQTPRYLIKTRGQQVTLSCSPISGHRSVSWYQQTPGQGLQFLFEYFSETQRNKGNFPGRFSGRQFSNSRSEMNVSTLELGDSALYLCASSSTGRTGFGDGYTFGSGTRLTVV.

In this sample, this clone turned up once. The J gene is TRBJ2-5, the V gene TRBV10-3, with a weak D call TRBD2 (5 bases). There are 12 residues in the CDR3. From germline, CDR1 is ENHRY and CDR2 SYGVKD. With 2 bases removed from V and 7 bases from J, the gap between germline ends came to 8 bases. The CDR3 bases are TGTGCCATCAGTGAGGCGGGTAGGACCCAGTACTTC. Translating gives CAISEAGRTQYF.

The chain has TRBV6-6 and TRBJ1-2; 7 positions agree with TRBD1. The ends lost 5 bases at V and 3 bases at J; junction bases unmatched: 9. The CDR3 sequence is 15 residues long. Germline CDR1 is MNHNY and CDR2 is SVGAGI (reference sequence). The CDR3, as DNA: TGTGCCAGCAGTCAGGGGGGGGTTGGGGACTATGGCTACACCTTC. Amino acids: CASSQGGVGDYGYTF.